This is a list of T cell receptor beta chains from one sample in a study of multiple sclerosis patients with progressive multifocal leukoencephalopathy. Data came from immunoSEQ multiplex PCR; TCRdb stores just in-frame clones and leaves some out. The table shows 25,000 to 35,000 clones, with roughly 92% occurring only once. Specimen: PBMCs. These receptors all come from a young man with multiple sclerosis. CDR3s include the opening cysteine and the closing phenylalanine or tryptophan. Size is omitted from some rows. Given values are once, few, many or a class for expanded clones.

-,TRBV4-3,TRBJ1-1,CASRRGQSTEAFF
once,TRBV6-1,TRBJ1-5,CASREGQDNQPQHF
-,TRBV19,TRBJ1-5,CASSITAPGNQPQHF
-,TRBV29-1,TRBJ2-3,CSVAPFTDTQYF
-,TRBV11-2,TRBJ2-3,CASSSAPEGTDTQYF
once,TRBV7-8,TRBJ2-1,CASSSEPTTADGNEQFF
once,TRBV6-4,TRBJ2-1,CASSTLPGSNNEQFF
-,TRBV7-7,TRBJ2-3,CASSPSVVTGGRDTQYF
-,TRBV6-5,TRBJ2-3,CASSVAGTSDTQYF
-,TRBV7-6,TRBJ1-4,CASSSGIGGEKLFF
-,TRBV11-1,TRBJ2-7,CASSLEGVDYEQYF
-,TRBV4-2,TRBJ2-2,CASSNLQGNGELFF
-,TRBV2,TRBJ2-5,CASSESQLAQETQYF
-,TRBV6-4,TRBJ2-1,CASSRTSGSYEQFF
-,TRBV20-1,TRBJ2-1,CSARDLSEQFF
-,TRBV7-2,TRBJ2-7,CASSFSYEQYF
once,TRBV7-2,TRBJ2-1,CASSPPRGGPPRIF
-,TRBV4-1,TRBJ1-6,CASSRDIGALHF
-,TRBV30,TRBJ1-2,CAWTETGLGGYTF
-,TRBV6-5,TRBJ2-4,CASSRTGGLNIQYF
-,TRBV6-6,TRBJ2-1,CASTRTSGSGEQFF
-,TRBV13,-,CASSPTTRAEQYF
-,TRBV4-3,TRBJ2-3,CASSQELFGPYKADTQYF
-,TRBV4-3,TRBJ2-1,CASSQEVAGGPGNEQFF
-,TRBV10-3,TRBJ2-1,CAISESPGLAGEDEQFF
-,TRBV11-3,TRBJ2-1,CASSGREDYNEQFF
-,TRBV5-8,TRBJ2-1,CASSLGPVEQFF
-,TRBV25-1,TRBJ2-2,CASSEFVTGELFF
few,TRBV6-6,TRBJ1-2,CASSHGAGYGYTF
-,TRBV5-5,TRBJ2-1,CASTPTGQLYNEQFF
-,TRBV7-3,TRBJ2-3,CASSSSGSTDTQYF
-,TRBV19,TRBJ2-4,CASSIGAGGFFQYF
-,TRBV7-2,TRBJ1-5,CASSLGGPTSNQPQHF
-,TRBV6-5,TRBJ1-3,CASSPRRESGNTIYF
-,TRBV18,TRBJ1-2,CASSPLKANGYTF
-,TRBV7-9,TRBJ1-2,CASSLGDRGPRHGYTF
-,TRBV30,TRBJ2-6,CAWRPTESGANVLTF
-,TRBV5-1,TRBJ2-7,CASSEGLAGIEQYF
-,TRBV4-3,TRBJ1-2,CASSQDPGGYGYTF